The 28 T cell receptor beta chains listed next were all sequenced from one sample in a study of blood T cell repertoires in COVID-19. Profiled with immunoSEQ multiplex PCR; TCRdb holds only in-frame clones, not every one. The sample lists 180,000 or so clones; 70% to 90% were seen once. Specimen: peripheral blood. These receptors came from a man aged 60 to 75 who had recovered from COVID-19.

This chain joins TRBV27 and TRBJ1-2; TRBD1 matches 10 bases. CDR3 length: 15 amino acids. Germline V gene sequence: CDR1 MNHEY, CDR2 SMNVEV (reference sequence). V dropped 5 bases and J dropped 3; count of bases not matched to a gene: 6. The CDR3 region is CASSLGQGGYYGYTF. CDR3 in DNA: TGTGCCAGCAGTCTAGGACAGGGGGGTTACTATGGCTACACCTTC.

The genes are TRBV5-3 and TRBJ2-7; 11 bases align to TRBD2. TRBV5-3 is filed as an ORF, its function uncertain. The length of the CDR3 is 18 residues. The V and J ends lost 2 bases and 0 bases, in that order; junction bases with no gene match: 10. In DNA, the CDR3 is TGTGCCAGAAGCTTATCTAGCGGGGGGACGATAAACTCCTACGAGCAGTACTTC. It is translated as CARSLSSGGTINSYEQYF.

This clone was seen more than once but under ten times. This sample also contains other DNA sequences that code for the same CDR3. This chain connects TRBV5-6 to TRBJ1-3; TRBD1 matches at 9 bases. J lost 2 bases, V lost 4 bases, and 4 bases had no gene match. The CDR3 is 15 amino acids. Germline assignment: CDR1 SGHDT and CDR2 YYEEEE. DNA for the CDR3: TGTGCCAGCAGCCCTACAGGGGGCACTGGAAACACCATATATTTT. This encodes CASSPTGGTGNTIYF.

This chain connects TRBV27 to TRBJ2-5; perhaps TRBD1 as D (6 bases). This CDR3 has 15 residues. Looked up from germline, CDR1 is MNHEY and CDR2 is SMNVEV (reference sequence). Trimming removed 0 bases at V and 4 bases at J, with 12 bases between. The CDR3 DNA follows: TGTGCCAGCAGTTTATCATTCACGGACAGAGAGACCCAGTACTTC. This gives the protein CASSLSFTDRETQYF.

The chain is built from TRBV6-2 or TRBV6-3 and TRBJ1-1; 10 bases line up with TRBD1. Germline CDR1 MNHEY, CDR2 SVGEGT. V shed 6 bases and J 11 bases; nucleotides not matched to a gene: 6. The CDR3 sequence is 12 residues long. CDR3 residues: CASSDRGLGAFF. As DNA, the CDR3 is TGTGCCAGCAGCGACAGGGGGCTCGGCGCTTTCTTT.

The J gene is TRBJ1-1, the V gene TRBV14, with a possible D match to TRBD1 (5 bases). Trimming left V 4 bases short and J 5 bases short, with 14 bases between. Germline V gene sequence: CDR1 SGHDN, CDR2 FVKESK. CDR3 length equals 14 residues. CDR3 nucleotides: TGTGCCAGCAGCCCGGGACTCCGGGGAACTGAAGCTTTCTTT. Its translation is CASSPGLRGTEAFF.

The V and J genes are TRBV24-1 and TRBJ1-2; 11 bases map to TRBD1. The CDR3 totals 16 residues. V was clipped by 3 bases and J by 2 bases; unmatched bases: 4. Germline CDR1 is KGHDR and CDR2 is SFDVKD. CDR3 sequence: CATSDPRTGGNYGYTF. The CDR3 DNA is TGTGCCACCAGTGATCCACGGACAGGGGGCAACTATGGCTACACCTTC.

The V gene is TRBV6-5, the J gene TRBJ2-3; 8 nucleotides align to TRBD1. Germline CDR1 MNHEY, CDR2 SVGAGI. The ends lost 7 bases at V and 0 bases at J; junction bases unmatched: 6. The CDR3 covers 15 residues. CDR3 sequence reads: CASNDRGGSTDTQYF. CDR3 nucleotide sequence: TGTGCCAGCAACGACAGGGGAGGAAGCACAGATACGCAGTATTTT.

The CDR3 loop is CASTPSGLAGDSPLHF. DNA for the CDR3: TGTGCCAGTACTCCCAGCGGGCTCGCAGGCGATTCACCCCTCCACTTT. This chain joins TRBV19 and TRBJ1-6; D unresolved. Germline V gene sequence: CDR1 LNHDA, CDR2 SQIVND (reference sequence). Trimming left V 7 bases short and J 8 bases short, with 21 bases between. The CDR3 runs 16 residues. Full variable domain (missing parts from reference TRBV19 and TRBJ1-6): DGGITQSPKYLFRKEGQNVTLSCEQNLNHDAMYWYRQDPGQGLRLIYYSQIVNDFQKGDIAEGYSVSREKKESFPLTVTSAQKNPTAFYLCASTPSGLAGDSPLHFGNGTRLTVT.

The genes are TRBV4-3 and TRBJ2-1; 7 bases fit TRBD1. The junction had 4 bases not matched to a gene; V was cut back by 3 bases and J by 2 bases. The CDR3 has 15 residues. Looked up from germline, CDR1 is LGHNA and CDR2 is YSLEER. The CDR3, as DNA: TGCGCCAGCAGCCAGCTAGGGGGCCCCTACAATGAGCAGTTCTTC. It translates to CASSQLGGPYNEQFF.

CDR3 in amino acids: CASAELAGGSEQFF. For the CDR3, the DNA is TGTGCGTCGGCGGAACTAGCGGGGGGGAGTGAGCAGTTCTTC. The chain joins TRBV7-7 to TRBJ2-1; TRBD2 aligns across 13 bases. The germline gives CDR1 SSHAT, CDR2 FNYEAQ (reference sequence). The CDR3 totals 14 residues. Full variable domain (remainder filled in from reference TRBV7-7 and TRBJ2-1): GAGVSQSPRYKVTKRGQDVTLRCDPISSHATLYWYQQALGQGPEFLTYFNYEAQPDKSGLPSDRFSAERPEGSISTLTIQRTEQRDSAMYRCASAELAGGSEQFFGPGTRLTVL.

This clone was recorded only once. The chain couples TRBV9 to TRBJ1-3, with a weak D call TRBD1 (6 bases). The CDR3 totals 16 residues. CDR1 is SGDLS and CDR2 is YYNGEE in the germline V gene. The V and J ends lost 0 bases and 4 bases respectively, with 14 bases between them. The CDR3 loop reads CASSVVRGQTGNTIYF. The CDR3 nucleotides read TGTGCCAGCAGCGTAGTGAGAGGACAGACGGGAAACACCATATATTTT.

This chain uses TRBV15 with TRBJ2-6, with D perhaps TRBD1 (5 bases). Trimming left V 1 base short and J 4 bases short, with 8 bases between. This CDR3 is 15 amino acids long. Germline V gene data show CDR1 as LNHNV and CDR2 as YYDKDF (reference sequence). The CDR3 bases are TGTGCCACCAGCAGAGTCAGGGCAGGGGCCAACGTCCTGACTTTC. Protein sequence: CATSRVRAGANVLTF. Combining the CDR3 with reference TRBV15 and TRBJ2-6 gives the whole variable domain DAMVIQNPRYQVTQFGKPVTLSCSQTLNHNVMYWYQQKSSQAPKLLFHYYDKDFNNEADTPDNFQSRRPNTSFCFLDIRSPGLGDTAMYLCATSRVRAGANVLTFGAGSRLTVL.

The genes are TRBV2 and TRBJ1-1, with D possibly TRBD1 on 6 matching bases. The CDR3 has 14 residues. CDR1 and CDR2 (germline): SNHLY, FYNNEI. With 7 bases removed from V and 2 bases from J, the gap between germline ends came to 14 bases. The DNA of the CDR3 is TGTGCCAGCATCTGGACAGTAGGCAACACTGAAGCTTTCTTT. It codes for CASIWTVGNTEAFF.

The sample holds one count of this clone. V and J are TRBV11-1 and TRBJ2-7, with 10 bases identical to TRBD1. Germline V gives CDR1 SGHAT, CDR2 FQDESV (reference sequence). The V segment lost 5 bases and the J segment 1 base; nucleotides outside the gene matches: 5. This CDR3 is built from 15 residues. The CDR3 protein is CASSARTGGSYEQYF. DNA of the CDR3: TGTGCCAGCAGCGCGAGGACAGGGGGATCCTACGAGCAGTACTTC. The complete variable domain, with remaining parts taken from reference TRBV11-1 and TRBJ2-7, reads EAEVAQSPRYKITEKSQAVAFWCDPISGHATLYWYRQILGQGPELLVQFQDESVVDDSQLPKDRFSAERLKGVDSTLKIQPAELGDSAMYLCASSARTGGSYEQYFGPGTRLTVT.

The V and J genes are TRBV29-1 and TRBJ2-2; D perhaps matches TRBD2 (7 bases). Germline V gene lookup returns CDR1 SQVTM and CDR2 ANQGSEA. The CDR3 extends over 12 amino acids. Trimming removed 4 bases from V and 7 bases from J, with 10 bases in between. This CDR3 reads CSVAGEGGELFF. DNA of the CDR3: TGCAGCGTTGCAGGGGAGGGCGGGGAGCTGTTTTTT.

V gene TRBV7-2 combines with J gene TRBJ2-7, with D tentatively TRBD1 (6 bases). The V gene's germline CDR1 is SGHTA and CDR2 FQGNSA. Trimming took 5 bases from V and 4 from J, leaving 18 bases between them. CDR3 length: 15 amino acids. The DNA of the CDR3 is TGTGCCAGCAGCCCTTCGGACAGTTCGAGGTACGAGCAGTACTTC. It specifies CASSPSDSSRYEQYF.

The rearrangement links TRBV6-2 or TRBV6-3 to TRBJ2-3; D may be TRBD1 (8 bases). Trimming stripped 4 bases from V and 7 bases from J, with 18 bases between. Germline V CDR1 and CDR2: MNHEY, SVGEGT. There are 15 residues in the CDR3. As DNA, the CDR3 is TGTGCCAGCAGTTCCAACAGGGGGGGCCCGAATACGCAGTATTTT. It codes for CASSSNRGGPNTQYF.

J is TRBJ2-1 and V is TRBV21-1; the D call of TRBD1 is as the table states it, not checked on the DNA. TRBV21-1 is a pseudogene locus. The CDR3 runs to 15 residues. CDR3 nucleotides: TGTGCCAGCAGCAAAGTGACAGGGGGGTACAATGAGCAGTTCTTC. This translates into CASSKVTGGYNEQFF.

The chain uses TRBV6-5 and TRBJ2-1, with TRBD1 matching over 8 bases. The CDR3 loop spans 15 amino acids. CDR1 and CDR2 from the germline V gene are MNHEY and SVGAGI. The V segment lost 4 bases and the J segment 3 bases; nucleotides outside the gene matches: 5. DNA of the CDR3: TGTGCCAGCAGTTCGCCCGGGACAGGCTACAATGAGCAGTTCTTC. As protein: CASSSPGTGYNEQFF.

The chain employs TRBV6-8 and TRBJ1-3; the D is unclear. This CDR3 has 15 amino acids. In germline, CDR1 is MNHGY, CDR2 SAAAGT. Deletions cut 3 bases from V and 2 bases from J, with 11 bases between. DNA of the CDR3: TGTGCCAGCAGTTATGTGCGAGCCCCTGGAAACACCATATATTTT. It codes for CASSYVRAPGNTIYF.

The chain uses TRBV27 and TRBJ2-2; D not certain. Germline loops: CDR1 MNHEY, CDR2 SMNVEV (reference sequence). V dropped 3 bases and J dropped 6 bases, with 5 bases sitting between them. The CDR3 length is 12 residues. DNA for the CDR3: TGTGCCAGCAGTTTTTTAGCCGGGGAGCTGTTTTTT. This codes for CASSFLAGELFF.

CDR3 region: CSASRAGQRNQPQHF. The CDR3 nucleotides read TGCAGTGCTAGTCGGGCCGGACAACGGAATCAGCCCCAGCATTTT. The chain carries TRBV20-1 and TRBJ1-5, with D possibly being TRBD1 (5 bases). CDR1 is DFQATT, CDR2 SNEGSKA, per germline (reference sequence). V lost 3 bases and J 4 bases, leaving 16 bases between the germline ends. The CDR3 sequence is 15 residues long.

This sequence joins TRBV7-2 and TRBJ2-7, with a tentative D call TRBD2 (7 bases). From germline, CDR1 is SGHTA and CDR2 FQGNSA. Trimming took off 5 bases at V and 6 bases at J, with 20 bases between the two ends. The CDR3 has 15 amino acids. Here the CDR3 reads CASSQGRGSGGEQYF. In DNA, the CDR3 is TGTGCCAGCAGCCAAGGGAGGGGGTCCGGGGGCGAGCAGTACTTC. The whole variable domain, filled in from reference TRBV7-2 and TRBJ2-7, reads GAGVSQSPSNKVTEKGKDVELRCDPISGHTALYWYRQSLGQGLEFLIYFQGNSAPDKSGLPSDRFSAERTGGSVSTLTIQRTQQEDSAVYLCASSQGRGSGGEQYFGPGTRLTVT.

This clone was counted a few times. This chain uses TRBV5-1 with TRBJ1-1, with TRBD1 matching over 11 bases. The CDR3 covers 16 residues. V shed 0 bases, J shed 1 base, and the junction held 2 bases outside the gene matches. Germline CDR1 and CDR2: SGHRS and YFSETQ. DNA of the CDR3: TGCGCCAGCAGCTTGGCGGACAGGGGGCGGAACACTGAAGCTTTCTTT. Translated, it gives CASSLADRGRNTEAFF.

This clone occurred a few times. This chain links TRBV7-8 with TRBJ2-7; 9 bases line up with TRBD1. Trimming at V came to 5 bases and at J to 1 base, leaving 3 bases not matched to a gene. CDR3 length: 14 amino acids. Germline lookup yields CDR1 SGHVS and CDR2 FQNEAQ. CDR3 nucleotide sequence: TGTGCCAGCAGCCTGACAGGGGGTTCCTACGAGCAGTACTTC. As protein: CASSLTGGSYEQYF.

CDR3 residues: CASSPTGGGNTDTQYF. The CDR3, as DNA: TGTGCCAGCTCACCCACTGGTGGGGGGAACACAGATACGCAGTATTTT. The rearrangement links TRBV18 to TRBJ2-3; perhaps TRBD2 as D (6 bases). The CDR3 is made up of 16 amino acids. Trimming pared 3 bases from V and 2 bases from J, leaving 15 bases between. Germline V gives CDR1 KGHSH, CDR2 LQKENI.

The rearrangement uses TRBV15 and TRBJ1-2; tentatively, D is TRBD1 (5 bases). The V end was cut by 0 bases, the J end by 10 bases, with 9 bases between. The germline gives CDR1 LNHNV, CDR2 YYDKDF (reference sequence). The CDR3 totals 12 residues. The CDR3, as DNA: TGTGCCACCAGCAGAGATGGGGGGGACTACACCTTC. This gives the protein CATSRDGGDYTF.